This T cell receptor beta chain was recovered during a study of shared clonotypes between healthy human individuals. This table comes from immunoSEQ multiplex PCR, and its TCRdb copy is limited to in-frame clones, with some not included. The sample records 550,000 to 750,000 clones, about 95% being singletons. Only CD45RO-negative cells positively selected for CCR7 counted as naive CD8 cells, so terminally differentiated effector memory CD45RA+ cells were excluded. J was trimmed by 1 base and V by 7 bases; bases with no gene match: 8. Per the germline V gene, CDR1 is SGHDT and CDR2 is YYEEEE. This CDR3 has 14 residues.

This sequence originates from a woman aged 25-40 years in good health. The specimen was naive CD8+ T cells sorted from blood. V is TRBV5-6 and J is TRBJ2-7; 7 nucleotides align to TRBD1. CDR3: CASHTGALSYEQYF. CDR3 nucleotides: TGTGCCAGCCATACAGGGGCCCTATCCTACGAGCAGTACTTC.